Below, 27 T cell receptor beta chains from the same sample are listed, as sequenced in a study of glioma-infiltrating T cells after dendritic cell vaccination. Sequencing used immunoSEQ multiplex PCR; TCRdb keeps in-frame clones, though not all of them. The repertoire holds around 83,000 clones, with less than 85% as singletons. Time point of the sample: after dendritic cell vaccination, including at tumor progression/relapse. The material sequenced was blood, taken after dendritic cell vaccination. The receptor set was obtained from a human donor with glioblastoma.

The chain is built from TRBV6-5 and TRBJ1-4, with TRBD1 matching over 9 bases. V trimming: 2 bases; J trimming: 8 bases; junction bases outside the gene matches: 6. CDR1 and CDR2 (germline): MNHEY, SVGAGI. The CDR3 consists of 15 residues. The CDR3 here is CASSYRTGVGEKLFF. The CDR3, as DNA: TGTGCCAGCAGTTACAGGACAGGGGTGGGGGAAAAACTGTTTTTT.

The CDR3 region is CASSLGQGAGQPQHF. The CDR3 DNA sequence: TGTGCCAGCAGCTTGGGGCAGGGGGCTGGACAGCCCCAGCATTTT. The genes are TRBV7-9 and TRBJ1-5; 8 bases are shared with TRBD1. The CDR3 consists of 15 residues. The germline CDR1 and CDR2 sequences are SEHNR and FQNEAQ (reference sequence). V lost 3 bases, J lost 7 bases, and 8 bases stayed unmatched.

CDR3 nucleotide sequence: TGTGCCAGCAGTCCTTCCGGAAACACCATATATTTT. Translated, it gives CASSPSGNTIYF. This rearrangement joins TRBV9 to TRBJ1-3; no reliable D call. Germline CDR1 is SGDLS and CDR2 is YYNGEE. CDR3 size: 12 residues. The V and J ends lost 5 bases and 4 bases respectively, with 7 bases between them.

CDR3 loop: CASSTGLAGARTGELFF. In nucleotides, the CDR3 is TGTGCCAGTAGTACCGGACTAGCGGGAGCCCGCACCGGGGAGCTGTTTTTT. The chain uses TRBV19 and TRBJ2-2; 13 positions match TRBD2. V lost 4 bases to trimming and J lost 4 bases; unmatched junction nucleotides: 6. This CDR3 has 17 residues. Germline CDR1 reads LNHDA; CDR2 reads SQIVND (reference sequence). The full variable domain, in which reference TRBV19 and TRBJ2-2 provide the parts outside the CDR3, is DGGITQSPKYLFRKEGQNVTLSCEQNLNHDAMYWYRQDPGQGLRLIYYSQIVNDFQKGDIAEGYSVSREKKESFPLTVTSAQKNPTAFYLCASSTGLAGARTGELFFGEGSRLTVL.

The chain is built from TRBV5-1 and TRBJ1-4; D call uncertain. Germline lookup yields CDR1 SGHRS and CDR2 YFSETQ. The CDR3 runs 15 residues. Deletions cut 0 bases from V and 3 bases from J, with 9 bases between. CDR3 coding DNA: TGCGCCAGCAGCTTGGTAGAGGGCCCTAATGAAAAACTGTTTTTT. It codes for CASSLVEGPNEKLFF.

This chain connects TRBV9 to TRBJ1-6; 10 nucleotides align to TRBD1. V shed 3 bases, J shed 7 bases, and the junction held 4 bases outside the gene matches. The CDR3 length is 15 residues. The V gene's germline CDR1 is SGDLS and CDR2 YYNGEE. CDR3: CASSARDRGNSPLHF. The CDR3 nucleotides are TGTGCCAGCAGCGCTCGGGACAGGGGAAATTCACCCCTCCACTTT.

The genes are TRBV7-6 and TRBJ1-2, with 7 bases aligning to TRBD1. Trimming took 2 bases from V and 5 from J; bases not matched to a gene: 8. Germline CDR1 SGHVS, CDR2 FNYEAQ. CDR3 length: 15 residues. CDR3 region: CASSLSTGMGYGYTF. CDR3 nucleotide sequence: TGTGCCAGCAGCTTATCGACAGGGATGGGATATGGCTACACCTTC.

This chain connects TRBV9 to TRBJ2-4; D possibly corresponds to TRBD2 (7 bases). Germline loops: CDR1 SGDLS, CDR2 YYNGEE. CDR3 length: 16 amino acids. V was cut by 0 bases and J by 3 bases, with 13 bases left in between. CDR3 region: CASSVDGGHGKNIQYF. In DNA form, the CDR3 reads TGTGCCAGCAGCGTAGACGGGGGGCACGGCAAAAACATTCAGTACTTC.

This clone showed up just a few times. The CDR3 DNA is TGTGCCAGCAGCTTAGCGAAGTCGGGAAACACTGAAGCTTTCTTT. Its translation: CASSLAKSGNTEAFF. V is TRBV7-6 and J is TRBJ1-1; D gene ambiguous. Trimming removed 0 bases from V and 2 bases from J, with 10 bases in between. The CDR3 runs 15 residues. In germline, CDR1 is SGHVS, CDR2 FNYEAQ.

This chain joins TRBV25-1 and TRBJ2-6; tentatively, D is TRBD2 (6 bases). This CDR3 has 15 amino acids. Germline lookup yields CDR1 MGHDK and CDR2 SYGVNS. Trimming removed 7 bases from V and 0 bases from J, with 10 bases in between. The DNA of the CDR3 is TGTGCCAGCAAAGCGGGCTTCTCTGGGGCCAACGTCCTGACTTTC. Protein product: CASKAGFSGANVLTF.

J is TRBJ2-7 and V is TRBV11-1; TRBD2 might be the D (6 bases). Per the germline V gene, CDR1 is SGHAT and CDR2 is FQDESV (reference sequence). The CDR3 sequence is 15 residues long. Trimming left V 0 bases short and J 0 bases short, with 9 bases between. The CDR3 loop is CASSLAGGSSYEQYF. The CDR3, as DNA: TGTGCCAGCAGCTTAGCAGGAGGGAGCTCCTACGAGCAGTACTTC.

This clone was seen once. This sequence joins TRBV29-1 and TRBJ2-5; no reliable D call. TRBJ2-7 matches the DNA end more closely, so the J call is doubtful. The CDR3 sequence is 10 residues long. From germline, CDR1 is SQVTM and CDR2 ANQGSEA. Here the CDR3 reads CSVANYEQYF. The CDR3 coding sequence is TGCAGCGTTGCCAACTACGAGCAGTACTTC.

The V call is TRBV7-3, the J call TRBJ2-7; 7 positions agree with TRBD1. The germline gives CDR1 SGHTA, CDR2 FQGTGA. The CDR3 loop spans 14 amino acids. J lost 1 base, V lost 3 bases, and 3 bases had no gene match. The CDR3 loop is CASSFEGQSYEQYF. The CDR3 nucleotides are TGTGCCAGCAGCTTCGAGGGACAGTCCTACGAGCAGTACTTC. The complete variable domain, with remaining parts taken from reference TRBV7-3 and TRBJ2-7, reads GAGVSQTPSNKVTEKGKYVELRCDPISGHTALYWYRQSLGQGPEFLIYFQGTGAADDSGLPNDRFFAVRPEGSVSTLKIQRTERGDSAVYLCASSFEGQSYEQYFGPGTRLTVT.

The genes are TRBV2 and TRBJ1-5; D is unclear. Trimming stripped 6 bases from V and 2 bases from J, with 5 bases between. This CDR3 contains 12 residues. Germline V gives CDR1 SNHLY, CDR2 FYNNEI. The chain's CDR3 is CASSTGNQPQHF. The CDR3 nucleotides are TGTGCCAGCAGCACAGGCAATCAGCCCCAGCATTTT.

V usage is TRBV15 and J usage is TRBJ1-1; D is possibly TRBD1 (5 bases). Germline-derived CDR1 and CDR2 are LNHNV and YYDKDF (reference sequence). The CDR3 loop spans 15 amino acids. V shed 3 bases and J shed 1 base, with 12 bases lying between them. CDR3 loop: CATSRANTGNTEAFF. As DNA, the CDR3 is TGTGCCACCAGCAGGGCTAATACAGGGAACACTGAAGCTTTCTTT.

J is TRBJ2-1 and V is TRBV6-4, with TRBD2 matching 7 bases. CDR1 is MRHNA, CDR2 SNTAGT, per germline. V lost 2 bases and J lost 3; bases outside the gene matches: 4. This CDR3 spans 15 amino acids. CDR3 protein: CASSDGGENYNEQFF. CDR3 in DNA: TGTGCCAGCAGTGACGGGGGGGAGAACTACAATGAGCAGTTCTTC.

This clone was observed a few times. In nucleotides, the CDR3 is TGTGCCAGCAGCACCCCACCCCGGGACAGGGATGAAAAACTGTTTTTT. It specifies CASSTPPRDRDEKLFF. This chain links TRBV21-1 with TRBJ1-4; the table's D call, TRBD1, has no DNA check behind it. TRBV21-1 is designated a pseudogene. The CDR3 extends over 16 amino acids.

The rearrangement uses TRBV28 and TRBJ2-7, with a tentative D call TRBD1 (6 bases). The CDR3 spans 14 residues. V lost 8 bases and J lost 6, with 20 bases in between. Germline CDR1 MDHEN, CDR2 SYDVKM. In nucleotides, the CDR3 is TGTGCCAGCCTTGGGTTGCTAGGGGGTGCCGAGCAGTACTTC. Protein product: CASLGLLGGAEQYF.

V usage is TRBV9 and J usage is TRBJ2-3; possibly TRBD2 for D (5 bases). V dropped 1 base and J dropped 1 base, with 28 bases sitting between them. The CDR3 has 21 residues. CDR1 is SGDLS and CDR2 is YYNGEE in the germline V gene. The CDR3 bases are TGTGCCAGCAGCGTATCCGAGCGGTCGACCTTAAGTTTCGCGGGCACAGATACGCAGTATTTT. Its protein product is CASSVSERSTLSFAGTDTQYF.

This rearrangement joins TRBV13 to TRBJ2-7, with 12 bases identical to TRBD2. The CDR3 sequence is 16 residues long. Germline V CDR1 and CDR2: PRHDT, FYEKMQ (reference sequence). J gave up 4 bases and V 5 bases, and 9 bases lay outside the gene matches. The CDR3 spells CASSVRLAGDPYEQYF. The CDR3 DNA is TGTGCCAGCAGCGTGCGACTAGCGGGGGACCCATACGAGCAGTACTTC. The full variable domain, in which reference TRBV13 and TRBJ2-7 provide the parts outside the CDR3, is AAGVIQSPRHLIKEKRETATLKCYPIPRHDTVYWYQQGPGQDPQFLISFYEKMQSDKGSIPDRFSAQQFSDYHSELNMSSLELGDSALYFCASSVRLAGDPYEQYFGPGTRLTVT.

This clone came up many times. The chain has TRBV25-1 and TRBJ2-3; 8 bases align to TRBD2. V was clipped by 10 bases and J by 0 bases; unmatched bases: 9. Germline V gene sequence: CDR1 MGHDK, CDR2 SYGVNS. The CDR3 is 15 amino acids. CDR3 sequence: CATQLTSGSTDTQYF. The CDR3 DNA sequence: TGTGCCACCCAACTCACTAGCGGAAGCACAGATACGCAGTATTTT.

The V and J genes are TRBV5-1 and TRBJ2-7; 14 bases agree with TRBD2. Germline values: CDR1 SGHRS, CDR2 YFSETQ. The CDR3 has 18 residues. V dropped 0 bases and J dropped 1; count of bases not matched to a gene: 6. DNA of the CDR3: TGCGCCAGCAGCTTGGTCGCCGGGACTAGCGGGAGATCCTACGAGCAGTACTTC. This gives the protein CASSLVAGTSGRSYEQYF.

The V call is TRBV15, the J call TRBJ2-7; D is unresolved. The CDR3 runs 12 residues. From germline, CDR1 is LNHNV and CDR2 YYDKDF (reference sequence). The germline V and J ends were trimmed by 2 bases and 7 bases, with 9 bases remaining between them. CDR3 residues: CATSRTPEEQYF. In DNA, the CDR3 is TGTGCCACCAGCAGAACCCCCGAGGAGCAGTACTTC.

V and J are TRBV2 and TRBJ2-2; unclear D gene. Trimming left V 0 bases short and J 3 bases short, with 8 bases between. Germline loops: CDR1 SNHLY, CDR2 FYNNEI. This CDR3 is built from 15 residues. The CDR3 loop reads CASSEALPYTGELFF. The CDR3 nucleotides are TGTGCCAGCAGTGAAGCACTACCTTACACCGGGGAGCTGTTTTTT.

V is TRBV6-1 and J is TRBJ1-2; no clear D gene. The CDR3 length is 15 residues. The germline gives CDR1 MNHNS, CDR2 SASEGT. Trimming pared 9 bases from V and 8 bases from J, leaving 25 bases between. CDR3 protein: CASIRSGPGGGGYTF. CDR3 DNA sequence: TGTGCCAGTATTAGATCCGGACCGGGTGGAGGGGGCTACACCTTC.

This clone was recorded a few times. J is TRBJ2-5 and V is TRBV11-1; 8 bases agree with TRBD2. The V gene's germline CDR1 is SGHAT and CDR2 FQDESV (reference sequence). The CDR3 runs 15 residues. Losses at the gene ends were 4 bases for V and 2 bases for J; bases not matched to a gene: 6. In DNA, the CDR3 is TGTGCCAGCAGCTCGACTAGCGAGGCACAAGAGACCCAGTACTTC. Protein: CASSSTSEAQETQYF.

The genes are TRBV2 and TRBJ1-1, with D unclear. The CDR3 covers 14 residues. CDR1 SNHLY and CDR2 FYNNEI come from the germline V gene. V was trimmed by 4 bases and J by 4 bases, leaving 13 bases between them. The CDR3: CASSGGGLGTEAFF. CDR3 DNA: TGTGCCAGCAGTGGTGGAGGGCTGGGCACTGAAGCTTTCTTT.